This paragraph reports one T cell receptor beta chain. Sequenced by immunoSEQ multiplex PCR; TCRdb stores in-frame clones only, minus some. This table holds 310,000 or so clones, around 89% found once. The record originates from a study of blood T cell repertoires in COVID-19. Study-wide context: Spain, Italy and the United States supplied samples that represented acute and convalescent COVID-19. Sample material is recorded as cDNA or gDNA derived from T cells, B-cell-depleted T cells, or PBMCs.

Trimming removed 5 bases at V and 7 bases at J, with 12 bases between. The germline gives CDR1 ENHRY, CDR2 SYGVKD. This CDR3 is built from 13 residues. The chain recombines TRBV10-3 with TRBJ1-5; D unresolved. The TCR sequence derives from a woman aged 18-30 years with acute COVID-19. The sequenced sample was PBMCs or T cells enriched from blood (not recorded which). CDR3 amino acids: CAISRDWFQPQHF. Written as DNA, the CDR3 is TGTGCCATCAGTCGGGATTGGTTCCAGCCCCAGCATTTT.